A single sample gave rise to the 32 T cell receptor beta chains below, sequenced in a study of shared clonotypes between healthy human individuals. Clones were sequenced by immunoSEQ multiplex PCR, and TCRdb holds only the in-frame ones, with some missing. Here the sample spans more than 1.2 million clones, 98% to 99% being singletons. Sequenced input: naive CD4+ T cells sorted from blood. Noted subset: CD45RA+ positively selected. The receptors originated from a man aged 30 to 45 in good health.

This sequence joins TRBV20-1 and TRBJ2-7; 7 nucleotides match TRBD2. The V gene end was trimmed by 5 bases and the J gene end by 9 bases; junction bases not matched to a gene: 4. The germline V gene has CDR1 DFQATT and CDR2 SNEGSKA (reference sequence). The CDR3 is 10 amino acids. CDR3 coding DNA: TGCAGTGCTGGACTAGGGGTGCAGTACTTC. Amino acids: CSAGLGVQYF.

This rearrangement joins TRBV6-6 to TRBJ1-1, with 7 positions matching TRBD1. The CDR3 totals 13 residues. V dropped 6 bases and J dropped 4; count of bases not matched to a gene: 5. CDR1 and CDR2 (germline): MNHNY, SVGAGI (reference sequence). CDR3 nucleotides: TGTGCCAGCAGGGGACAGATCGGCACTGAAGCTTTCTTT. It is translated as CASRGQIGTEAFF.

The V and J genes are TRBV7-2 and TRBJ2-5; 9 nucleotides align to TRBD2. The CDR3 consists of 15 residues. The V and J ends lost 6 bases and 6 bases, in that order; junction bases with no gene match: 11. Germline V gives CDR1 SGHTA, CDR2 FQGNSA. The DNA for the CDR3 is TGTGCCAGCAGATTTAGCGGGGGTACCCCGCAGACCCAGTACTTC. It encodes CASRFSGGTPQTQYF.

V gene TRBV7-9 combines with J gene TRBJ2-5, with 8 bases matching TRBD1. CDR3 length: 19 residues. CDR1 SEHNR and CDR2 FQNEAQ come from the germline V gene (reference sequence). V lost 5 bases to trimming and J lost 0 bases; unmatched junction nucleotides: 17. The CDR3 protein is CASSPGQGYRNSYQETQYF. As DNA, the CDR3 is TGTGCCAGCAGCCCTGGACAGGGATACCGGAACTCATACCAAGAGACCCAGTACTTC.

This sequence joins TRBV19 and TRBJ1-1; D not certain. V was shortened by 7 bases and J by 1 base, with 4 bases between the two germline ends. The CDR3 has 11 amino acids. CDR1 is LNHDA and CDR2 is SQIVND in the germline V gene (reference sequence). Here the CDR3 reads CASKGNTEAFF. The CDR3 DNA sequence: TGTGCCAGTAAAGGGAACACTGAAGCTTTCTTT.

The CDR3: CASSFLLVAEQYF. The CDR3 DNA reads TGTGCCAGCAGCTTCCTGCTAGTCGCCGAGCAGTACTTC. This chain uses TRBV11-2 with TRBJ2-7; D is uncertain. The germline CDR1 and CDR2 sequences are SGHAT and FQNNGV. V dropped 3 bases and J dropped 6 bases, with 12 bases sitting between them. This CDR3 has 13 amino acids.

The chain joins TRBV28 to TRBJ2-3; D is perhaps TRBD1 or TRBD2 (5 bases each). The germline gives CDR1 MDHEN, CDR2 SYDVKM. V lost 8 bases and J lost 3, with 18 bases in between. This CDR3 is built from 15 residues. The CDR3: CASREGVFGTDTQYF. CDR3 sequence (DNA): TGTGCCAGCCGGGAAGGGGTTTTTGGAACAGATACGCAGTATTTT. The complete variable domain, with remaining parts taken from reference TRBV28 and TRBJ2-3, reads DVKVTQSSRYLVKRTGEKVFLECVQDMDHENMFWYRQDPGLGLRLIYFSYDVKMKEKGDIPEGYSVSREKKERFSLILESASTNQTSMYLCASREGVFGTDTQYFGPGTRLTVL.

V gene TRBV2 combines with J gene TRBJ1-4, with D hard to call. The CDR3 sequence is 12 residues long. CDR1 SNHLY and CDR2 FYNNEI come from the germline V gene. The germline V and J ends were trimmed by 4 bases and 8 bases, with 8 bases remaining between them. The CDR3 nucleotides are TGTGCCAGCAGTGTGGACGGGGAAAAACTGTTTTTT. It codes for CASSVDGEKLFF.

CDR3 nucleotides: TGTGCCAGCAGCTTTGGAGGTGATACGCAGTATTTT. Its protein product is CASSFGGDTQYF. This chain uses TRBV5-4 with TRBJ2-3, with a tentative D call TRBD2 (5 bases). CDR3 length: 12 amino acids. The V gene lost 2 bases and the J gene lost 6 bases, with 7 bases spanning the gap. CDR1 SGHNT and CDR2 YYREEE come from the germline V gene (reference sequence).

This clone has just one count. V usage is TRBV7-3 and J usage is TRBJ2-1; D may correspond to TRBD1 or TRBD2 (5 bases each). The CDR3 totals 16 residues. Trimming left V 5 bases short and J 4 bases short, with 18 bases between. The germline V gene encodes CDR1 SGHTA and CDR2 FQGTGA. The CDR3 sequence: CASSQNGPGLYNEQFF. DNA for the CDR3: TGTGCCAGCAGCCAAAATGGTCCGGGGCTTTACAATGAGCAGTTCTTC. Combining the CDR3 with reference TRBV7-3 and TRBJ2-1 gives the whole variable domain GAGVSQTPSNKVTEKGKYVELRCDPISGHTALYWYRQSLGQGPEFLIYFQGTGAADDSGLPNDRFFAVRPEGSVSTLKIQRTERGDSAVYLCASSQNGPGLYNEQFFGPGTRLTVL.

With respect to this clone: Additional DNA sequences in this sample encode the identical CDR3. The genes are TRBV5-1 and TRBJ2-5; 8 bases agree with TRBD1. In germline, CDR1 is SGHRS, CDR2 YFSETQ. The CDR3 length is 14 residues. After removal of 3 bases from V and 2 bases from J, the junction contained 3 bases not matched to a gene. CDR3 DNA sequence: TGCGCCAGCAGCTCAGGACAGGGTCAAGAGACCCAGTACTTC. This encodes CASSSGQGQETQYF.

The chain's CDR3 is CSVGGQGGTDTQYF. For the CDR3, the DNA is TGCAGCGTTGGGGGACAGGGAGGCACAGATACGCAGTATTTT. This chain uses TRBV29-1 with TRBJ2-3; TRBD1 matches 9 bases. The V and J ends lost 4 bases and 1 base, in that order; junction bases with no gene match: 3. The germline gives CDR1 SQVTM, CDR2 ANQGSEA. The length of the CDR3 is 14 residues.

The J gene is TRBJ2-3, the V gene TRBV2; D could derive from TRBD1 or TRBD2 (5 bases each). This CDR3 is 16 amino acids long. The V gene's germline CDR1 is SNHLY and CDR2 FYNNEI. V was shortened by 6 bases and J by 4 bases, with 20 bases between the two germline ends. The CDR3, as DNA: TGTGCCAGCAGGCTCGAGGGAGACAGATTCTCAGATACGCAGTATTTT. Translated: CASRLEGDRFSDTQYF.

The CDR3 sequence is CASSFDLKAQYF. In nucleotides, the CDR3 is TGCGCCAGCAGCTTTGATCTAAAGGCCCAGTACTTC. The chain is built from TRBV5-1 and TRBJ2-5, with D unresolved. The V and J ends lost 2 bases and 9 bases respectively, with 11 bases between them. The CDR3 is made up of 12 amino acids. Germline V gene sequence: CDR1 SGHRS, CDR2 YFSETQ. Full variable domain (rest looked up from reference TRBV5-1 and TRBJ2-5): KAGVTQTPRYLIKTRGQQVTLSCSPISGHRSVSWYQQTPGQGLQFLFEYFSETQRNKGNFPGRFSGRQFSNSRSEMNVSTLELGDSALYLCASSFDLKAQYFGPGTRLLVL.

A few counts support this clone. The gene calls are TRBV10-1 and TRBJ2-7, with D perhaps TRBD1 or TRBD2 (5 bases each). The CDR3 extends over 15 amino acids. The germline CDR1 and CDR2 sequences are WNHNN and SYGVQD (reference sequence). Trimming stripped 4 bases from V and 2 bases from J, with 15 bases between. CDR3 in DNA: TGCGCCAGCAGTGCTAAGCGAGGGGACCCCTACGAGCAGTACTTC. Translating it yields CASSAKRGDPYEQYF.

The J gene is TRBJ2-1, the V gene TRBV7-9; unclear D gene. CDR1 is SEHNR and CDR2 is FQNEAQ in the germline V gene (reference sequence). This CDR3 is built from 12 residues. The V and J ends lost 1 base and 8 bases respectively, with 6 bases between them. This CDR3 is CASSLVGHEQFF. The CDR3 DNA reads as TGTGCCAGCAGCTTAGTTGGGCATGAGCAGTTCTTC. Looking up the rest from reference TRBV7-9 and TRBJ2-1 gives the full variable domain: DTGVSQNPRHKITKRGQNVTFRCDPISEHNRLYWYRQTLGQGPEFLTYFQNEAQLEKSRLLSDRFSAERPKGSFSTLEIQRTEQGDSAMYLCASSLVGHEQFFGPGTRLTVL.

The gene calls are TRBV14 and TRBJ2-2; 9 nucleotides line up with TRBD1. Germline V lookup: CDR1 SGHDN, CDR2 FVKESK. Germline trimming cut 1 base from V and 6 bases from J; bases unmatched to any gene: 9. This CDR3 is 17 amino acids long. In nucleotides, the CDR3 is TGTGCCAGCAGCCAAGTGGACCGGGACAGGGATGCCGGGGAGCTGTTTTTT. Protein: CASSQVDRDRDAGELFF.

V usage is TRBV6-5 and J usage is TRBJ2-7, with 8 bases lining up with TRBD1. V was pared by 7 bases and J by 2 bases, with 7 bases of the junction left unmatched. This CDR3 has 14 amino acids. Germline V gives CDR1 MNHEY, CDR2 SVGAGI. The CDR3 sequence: CASTGQGSAYEQYF. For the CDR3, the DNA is TGTGCCAGCACCGGACAGGGATCAGCCTACGAGCAGTACTTC.

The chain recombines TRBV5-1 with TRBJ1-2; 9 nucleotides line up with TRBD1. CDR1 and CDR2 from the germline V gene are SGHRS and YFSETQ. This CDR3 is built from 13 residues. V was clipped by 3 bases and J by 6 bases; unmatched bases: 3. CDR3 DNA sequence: TGCGCCAGCAGCTCGGGGACAGGGCATGGCTACACCTTC. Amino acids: CASSSGTGHGYTF.

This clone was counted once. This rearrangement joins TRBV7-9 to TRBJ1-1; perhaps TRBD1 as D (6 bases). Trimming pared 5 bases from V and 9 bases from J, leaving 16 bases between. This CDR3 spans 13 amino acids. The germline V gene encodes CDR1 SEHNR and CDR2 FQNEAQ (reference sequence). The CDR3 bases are TGTGCCAGCAGCACAGCAGGGGTAGTGAAAGCTTTCTTT. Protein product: CASSTAGVVKAFF.

CDR3 residues: CASSIRQGLETQYF. The CDR3 nucleotides read TGCGCCAGCAGCATCCGACAGGGGCTAGAGACCCAGTACTTC. The V and J genes are TRBV5-1 and TRBJ2-5; 8 bases are shared with TRBD1. CDR3 length: 14 residues. CDR1 and CDR2 from the germline V gene are SGHRS and YFSETQ. V dropped 4 bases and J dropped 4; count of bases not matched to a gene: 6. Full variable domain (remainder filled in from reference TRBV5-1 and TRBJ2-5): KAGVTQTPRYLIKTRGQQVTLSCSPISGHRSVSWYQQTPGQGLQFLFEYFSETQRNKGNFPGRFSGRQFSNSRSEMNVSTLELGDSALYLCASSIRQGLETQYFGPGTRLLVL.

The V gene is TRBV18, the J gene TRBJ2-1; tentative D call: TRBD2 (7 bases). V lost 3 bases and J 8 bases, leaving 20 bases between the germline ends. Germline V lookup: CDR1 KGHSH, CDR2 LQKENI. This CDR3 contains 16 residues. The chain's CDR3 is CASSPPGLEGGYEQFF. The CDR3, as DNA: TGTGCCAGCTCACCCCCCGGACTAGAGGGGGGATATGAGCAGTTCTTC.

The CDR3 DNA sequence: TGTGCCAGTAGTATGGGGCCAGCTAACTATGGCTACACCTTC. Encoded protein: CASSMGPANYGYTF. The V and J genes are TRBV19 and TRBJ1-2; TRBD1 might be the D (5 bases). Germline V CDR1 and CDR2: LNHDA, SQIVND (reference sequence). There are 14 residues in the CDR3. Trimming took off 3 bases at V and 0 bases at J, with 8 bases between the two ends.

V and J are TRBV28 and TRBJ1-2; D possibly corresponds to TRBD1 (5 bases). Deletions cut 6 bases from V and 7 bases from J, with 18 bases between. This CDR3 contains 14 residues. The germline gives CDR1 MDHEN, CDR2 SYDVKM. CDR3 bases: TGTGCCAGCAGGAGGGGACCCGGGATTCCTGGCTACACCTTC. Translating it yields CASRRGPGIPGYTF.

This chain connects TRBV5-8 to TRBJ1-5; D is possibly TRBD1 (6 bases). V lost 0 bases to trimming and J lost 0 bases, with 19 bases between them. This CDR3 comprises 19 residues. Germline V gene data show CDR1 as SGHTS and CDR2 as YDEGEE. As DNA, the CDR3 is TGTGCCAGCAGCTTGGTACGGGGGGCGGGAAGTTATAGCAATCAGCCCCAGCATTTT. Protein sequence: CASSLVRGAGSYSNQPQHF. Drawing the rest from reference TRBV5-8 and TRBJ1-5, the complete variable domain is EAGVTQSPTHLIKTRGQQATLRCSPISGHTSVYWYQQALGLGLQFLLWYDEGEERNRGNFPPRFSGRQFPNYSSELNVNALELEDSALYLCASSLVRGAGSYSNQPQHFGDGTRLSIL.

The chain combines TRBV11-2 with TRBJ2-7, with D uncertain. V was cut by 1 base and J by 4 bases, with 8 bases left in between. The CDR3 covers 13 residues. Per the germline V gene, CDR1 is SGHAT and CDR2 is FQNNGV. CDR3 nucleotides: TGTGCCAGCAGCTTAGTCTTAAGGTACGAGCAGTACTTC. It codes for CASSLVLRYEQYF.

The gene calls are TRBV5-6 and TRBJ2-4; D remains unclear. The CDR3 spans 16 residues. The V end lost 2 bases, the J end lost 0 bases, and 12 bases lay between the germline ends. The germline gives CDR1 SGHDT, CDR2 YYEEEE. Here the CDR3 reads CASSLRRLLAKNIQYF. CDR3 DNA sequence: TGTGCCAGCAGCTTAAGGAGATTACTAGCCAAAAACATTCAGTACTTC.

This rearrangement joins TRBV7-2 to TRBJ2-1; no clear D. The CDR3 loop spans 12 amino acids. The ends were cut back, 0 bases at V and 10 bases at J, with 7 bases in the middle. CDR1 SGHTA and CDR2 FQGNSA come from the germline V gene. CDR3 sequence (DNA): TGTGCCAGCAGCTTAGCTCGTAGAGAGCAGTTCTTC. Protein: CASSLARREQFF. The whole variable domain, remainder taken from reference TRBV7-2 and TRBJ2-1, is GAGVSQSPSNKVTEKGKDVELRCDPISGHTALYWYRQSLGQGLEFLIYFQGNSAPDKSGLPSDRFSAERTGGSVSTLTIQRTQQEDSAVYLCASSLARREQFFGPGTRLTVL.

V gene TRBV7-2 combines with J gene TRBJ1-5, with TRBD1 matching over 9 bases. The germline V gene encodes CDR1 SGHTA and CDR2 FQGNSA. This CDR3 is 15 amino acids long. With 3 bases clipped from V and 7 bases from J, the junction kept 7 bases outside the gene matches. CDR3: CASSLGQGVEQPQHF. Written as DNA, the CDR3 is TGTGCCAGCAGCTTGGGACAGGGTGTGGAGCAGCCCCAGCATTTT.

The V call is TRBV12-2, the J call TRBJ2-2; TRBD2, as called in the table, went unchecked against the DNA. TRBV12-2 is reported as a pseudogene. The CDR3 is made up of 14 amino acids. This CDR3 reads CASRRDSNTGELFF. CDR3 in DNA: TGTGCAAGTCGCCGGGACTCCAACACCGGGGAGCTGTTTTTT.

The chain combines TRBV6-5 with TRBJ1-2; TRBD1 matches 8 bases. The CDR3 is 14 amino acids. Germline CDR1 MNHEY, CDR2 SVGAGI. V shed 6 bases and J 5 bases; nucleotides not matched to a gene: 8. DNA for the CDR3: TGTGCCAGCAGCCGATTCGGGACAGGTTATGGCTACACCTTC. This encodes CASSRFGTGYGYTF.

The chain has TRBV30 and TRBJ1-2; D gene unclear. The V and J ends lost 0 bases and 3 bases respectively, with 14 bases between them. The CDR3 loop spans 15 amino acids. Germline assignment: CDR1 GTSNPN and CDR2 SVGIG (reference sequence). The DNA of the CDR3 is TGTGCCTGGAGTGTACGGACCGGCCTAGACTATGGCTACACCTTC. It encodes CAWSVRTGLDYGYTF.